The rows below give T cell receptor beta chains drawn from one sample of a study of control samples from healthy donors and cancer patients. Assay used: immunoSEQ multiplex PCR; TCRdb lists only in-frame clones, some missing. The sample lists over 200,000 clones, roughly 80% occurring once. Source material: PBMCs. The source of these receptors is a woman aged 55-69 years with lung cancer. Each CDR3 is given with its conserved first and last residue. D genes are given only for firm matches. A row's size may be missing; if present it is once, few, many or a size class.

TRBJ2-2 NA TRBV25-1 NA CASSQPNTGELFF TGTGCCAGCAGCCAGCCGAACACCGGGGAGCTGTTTTTT
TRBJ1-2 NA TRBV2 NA CASKTSPTEYYGYTF TGTGCCAGCAAGACCAGCCCTACAGAGTACTATGGCTACACCTTC
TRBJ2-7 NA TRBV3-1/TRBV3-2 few CASSQEGNSYEQYF TGTGCCAGCAGCCAAGAGGGTAACTCCTACGAGCAGTACTTC
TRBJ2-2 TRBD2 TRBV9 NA CASSGGLAGASGELFF TGTGCCAGCAGCGGGGGACTAGCGGGAGCTTCCGGGGAGCTGTTTTTT
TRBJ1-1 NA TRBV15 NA CATSRHVGTVNTEAFF TGTGCCACCAGCAGGCACGTCGGGACGGTGAACACTGAAGCTTTCTTT
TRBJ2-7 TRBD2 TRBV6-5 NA CASSQPGLPYEQYF TGTGCCAGCAGTCAACCGGGACTACCCTACGAGCAGTACTTC
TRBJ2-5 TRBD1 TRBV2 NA CASRDQGDETQYF TGTGCCAGCAGAGATCAGGGGGACGAGACCCAGTACTTC
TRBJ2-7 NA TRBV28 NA CASSLVGHVYEQYF TGTGCCAGCAGTTTGGTGGGACATGTTTACGAGCAGTACTTC
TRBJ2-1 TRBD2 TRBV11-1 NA CASSLGGTLNNEQFF TGTGCCAGCAGCCTCGGGGGGACCCTCAACAATGAGCAGTTCTTC
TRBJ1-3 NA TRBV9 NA CASSPHPDSSGNTIYF TGTGCCAGCAGCCCTCACCCCGACAGCTCTGGAAACACCATATATTTT
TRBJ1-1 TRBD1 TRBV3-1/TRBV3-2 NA CASSQGDRAPAFF TGTGCCAGCAGCCAAGGGGACAGAGCGCCGGCTTTCTTT
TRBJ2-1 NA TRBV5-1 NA CASSWGSGGYNEQFF TGCGCCAGCAGCTGGGGGTCGGGCGGGTACAATGAGCAGTTCTTC
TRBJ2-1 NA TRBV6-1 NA CASSEPPGAGNEQFF TGTGCCAGCAGTGAACCCCCAGGGGCGGGTAATGAGCAGTTCTTC
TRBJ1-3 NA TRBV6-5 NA CASSYAGGIGTIYF TGTGCCAGCAGTTACGCTGGAGGTATTGGAACCATATATTTT
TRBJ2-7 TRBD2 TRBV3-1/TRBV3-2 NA CASKGLAGGEQYF TGTGCCAGCAAGGGACTAGCGGGAGGCGAGCAGTACTTC
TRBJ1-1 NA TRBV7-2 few CASSLKNTEAFF TGTGCCAGCAGCTTAAAGAACACTGAAGCTTTCTTT
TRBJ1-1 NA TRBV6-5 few CASGLLEAFF TGTGCCAGCGGGTTGTTAGAAGCTTTCTTT
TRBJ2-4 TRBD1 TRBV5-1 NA CASSTGGTGEQNIQYF TGCGCCAGCAGCACGGGAGGGACAGGGGAACAAAACATTCAGTACTTC
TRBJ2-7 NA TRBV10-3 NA CAISLTGPYEQYF TGTGCCATCAGTCTGACAGGACCTTACGAGCAGTACTTC
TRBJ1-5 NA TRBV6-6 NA CASSYWGEDQPQHF TGTGCCAGCAGTTACTGGGGAGAGGATCAGCCCCAGCATTTT
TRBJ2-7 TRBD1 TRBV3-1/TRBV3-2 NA CASSGQGDYEQYF TGTGCCAGCAGCGGACAGGGGGACTACGAGCAGTACTTC
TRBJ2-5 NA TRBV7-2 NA CASSLGHYQETQYF TGTGCCAGCAGCCTGGGACACTACCAAGAGACCCAGTACTTC
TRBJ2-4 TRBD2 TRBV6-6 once CASSYSLADWYF TGTGCCAGCAGTTACTCGCTAGCGGACTGGTACTTC
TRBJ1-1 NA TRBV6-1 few CASSEGAGRGGFSEAFF TGTGCCAGCAGTGAAGGAGCAGGTCGAGGGGGATTTTCTGAAGCTTTCTTT
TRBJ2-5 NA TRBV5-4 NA CASSPYQETQYF TGTGCCAGCAGCCCGTACCAAGAGACCCAGTACTTC
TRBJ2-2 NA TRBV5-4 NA CASSLVGALNTGELFF TGTGCCAGCAGCTTGGTGGGGGCGCTCAACACCGGGGAGCTGTTTTTT
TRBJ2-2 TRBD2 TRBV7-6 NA CASSYLPGLAGTGELFF TGTGCCAGCAGCTATTTGCCGGGACTAGCGGGAACCGGGGAGCTGTTTTTT
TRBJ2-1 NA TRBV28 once CASSPTENPNEQFF TGTGCCAGCAGTCCCACCGAGAACCCCAATGAGCAGTTCTTC
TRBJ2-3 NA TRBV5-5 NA CASSLRRSDTQYF TGTGCCAGCAGCTTGCGAAGGTCAGATACGCAGTATTTT
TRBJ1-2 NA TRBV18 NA CASSPEGTYGYTF TGTGCCAGCTCACCAGAGGGGACCTATGGCTACACCTTC
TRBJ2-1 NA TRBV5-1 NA CASSLERVYNEQFF TGCGCCAGCAGCTTGGAGCGGGTATACAATGAGCAGTTCTTC
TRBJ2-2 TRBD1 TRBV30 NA CAWSVQGGAGELFF TGTGCCTGGAGTGTACAAGGGGGCGCCGGGGAGCTGTTTTTT
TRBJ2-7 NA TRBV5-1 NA CASSSGGGVSSYEQYF TGCGCCAGCAGCTCGGGTGGAGGGGTCAGCTCCTACGAGCAGTACTTC
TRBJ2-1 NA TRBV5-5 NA CASSLEWTPPMGDEQFF TGTGCCAGCAGCTTGGAATGGACACCACCCATGGGGGATGAGCAGTTCTTC
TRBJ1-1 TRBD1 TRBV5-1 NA CASSLGGQVDTEAFF TGCGCCAGCAGCTTGGGGGGACAGGTCGACACTGAAGCTTTCTTT
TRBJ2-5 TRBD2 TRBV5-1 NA CASSWGTSGSWETQYF TGCGCCAGCAGCTGGGGGACTAGCGGGAGTTGGGAGACCCAGTACTTC
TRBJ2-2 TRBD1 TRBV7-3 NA CASSRQGNTGELFF TGTGCCAGCAGTCGACAGGGGAACACCGGGGAGCTGTTTTTT
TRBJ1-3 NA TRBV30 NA CAWSRVGSSGNTIYF TGTGCCTGGAGTCGGGTTGGGAGCTCTGGAAACACCATATATTTT
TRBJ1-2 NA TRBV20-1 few CSASNADEGDYGYTF TGCAGTGCTAGTAACGCCGATGAAGGGGACTATGGCTACACCTTC
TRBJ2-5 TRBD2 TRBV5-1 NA CASSSGTSGGHETQYF TGCGCCAGCAGCTCCGGGACTAGCGGGGGACACGAGACCCAGTACTTC
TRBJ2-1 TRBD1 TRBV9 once CASSVGQGAYNEQFF TGTGCCAGCAGCGTAGGGCAGGGGGCCTACAATGAGCAGTTCTTC
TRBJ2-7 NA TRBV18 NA CASSPGDGSYEQYF TGTGCCAGCTCACCCGGGGACGGCTCCTACGAGCAGTACTTC